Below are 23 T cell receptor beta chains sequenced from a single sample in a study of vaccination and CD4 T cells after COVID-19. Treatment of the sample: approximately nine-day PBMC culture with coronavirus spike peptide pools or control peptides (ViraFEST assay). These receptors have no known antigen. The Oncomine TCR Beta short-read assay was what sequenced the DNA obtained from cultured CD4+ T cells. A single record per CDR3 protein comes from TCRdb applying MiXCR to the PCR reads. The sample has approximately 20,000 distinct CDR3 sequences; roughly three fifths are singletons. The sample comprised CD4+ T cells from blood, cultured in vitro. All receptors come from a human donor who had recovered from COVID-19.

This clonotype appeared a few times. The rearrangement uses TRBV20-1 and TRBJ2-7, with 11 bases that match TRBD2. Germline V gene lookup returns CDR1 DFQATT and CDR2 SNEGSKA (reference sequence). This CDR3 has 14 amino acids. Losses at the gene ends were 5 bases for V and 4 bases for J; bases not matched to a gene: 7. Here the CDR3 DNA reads TGCAGTGCTCGCACTAGCGGGAGTGGGTACGAGCAGTACTTC. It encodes CSARTSGSGYEQYF.

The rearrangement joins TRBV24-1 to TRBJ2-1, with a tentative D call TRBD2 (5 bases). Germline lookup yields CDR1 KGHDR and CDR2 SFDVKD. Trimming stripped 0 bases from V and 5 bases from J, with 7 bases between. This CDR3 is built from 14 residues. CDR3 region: CATSDLAGNNEQFF. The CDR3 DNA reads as TGTGCCACCAGTGATTTGGCGGGTAACAATGAGCAGTTCTTC.

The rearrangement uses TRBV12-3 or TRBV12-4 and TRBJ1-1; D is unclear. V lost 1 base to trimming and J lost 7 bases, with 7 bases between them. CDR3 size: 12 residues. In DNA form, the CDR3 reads TGTGCCAGCAGTTTAGTAACAGTTGAAGCTTTCTTT. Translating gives CASSLVTVEAFF.

DNA for the CDR3: TGTGCCAGCAGCCAAGATGGGGCGGGAGTTCTGGAAAACATTCAGTACTTC. This codes for CASSQDGAGVLENIQYF. V and J are TRBV4-2 and TRBJ2-4; TRBD2 aligns across 7 bases. With V trimmed by 0 bases and J by 5 bases, 10 bases remained unmatched. The CDR3 consists of 17 residues. Germline assignment: CDR1 LGHNA and CDR2 YNFKEQ.

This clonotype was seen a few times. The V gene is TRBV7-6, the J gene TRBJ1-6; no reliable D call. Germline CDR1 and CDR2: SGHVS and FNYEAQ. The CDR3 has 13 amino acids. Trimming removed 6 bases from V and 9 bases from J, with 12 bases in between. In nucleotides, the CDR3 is TGTGCCAGCAGTGTCACAGATACTTCACCCCTCCACTTT. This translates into CASSVTDTSPLHF.

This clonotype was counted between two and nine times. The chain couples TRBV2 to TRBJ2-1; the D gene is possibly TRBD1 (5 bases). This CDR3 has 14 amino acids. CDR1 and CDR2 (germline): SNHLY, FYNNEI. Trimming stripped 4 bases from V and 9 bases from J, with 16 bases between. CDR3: CASSGGEHRPEQFF. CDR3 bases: TGTGCCAGCAGTGGGGGCGAGCATCGGCCTGAGCAGTTCTTC.

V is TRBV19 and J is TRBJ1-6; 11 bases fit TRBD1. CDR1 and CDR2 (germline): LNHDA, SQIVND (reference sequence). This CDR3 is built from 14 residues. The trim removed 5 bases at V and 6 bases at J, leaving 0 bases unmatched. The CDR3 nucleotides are TGTGCCAGTAGTGGGACAGGGGGTAATTCACCCCTCCACTTT. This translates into CASSGTGGNSPLHF.

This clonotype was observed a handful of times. The DNA of the CDR3 is TGTGCCAGCCGTGAGGGGCTAAACTATGGCTACACCTTC. It translates to CASREGLNYGYTF. The chain employs TRBV19 and TRBJ1-2; D possibly corresponds to TRBD1 (5 bases). Between the trimmed V and J ends, which lost 9 bases and 2 bases, there was a span of 13 bases. Germline CDR1 is LNHDA and CDR2 is SQIVND (reference sequence). The CDR3 sequence is 13 residues long. Filled out from reference TRBV19 and TRBJ1-2, the complete variable domain reads DGGITQSPKYLFRKEGQNVTLSCEQNLNHDAMYWYRQDPGQGLRLIYYSQIVNDFQKGDIAEGYSVSREKKESFPLTVTSAQKNPTAFYLCASREGLNYGYTFGSGTRLTVV.

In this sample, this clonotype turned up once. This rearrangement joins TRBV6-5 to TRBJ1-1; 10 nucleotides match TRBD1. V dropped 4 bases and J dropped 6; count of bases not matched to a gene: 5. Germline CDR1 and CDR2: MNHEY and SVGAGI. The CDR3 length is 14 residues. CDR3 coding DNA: TGTGCCAGCAGTTCACCGGGACAGGGGTCTGAAGCTTTCTTT. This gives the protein CASSSPGQGSEAFF.

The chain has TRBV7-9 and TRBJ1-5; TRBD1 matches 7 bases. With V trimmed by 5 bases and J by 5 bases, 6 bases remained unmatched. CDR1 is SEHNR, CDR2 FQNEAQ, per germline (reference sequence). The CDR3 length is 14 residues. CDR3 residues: CASSARDSYQPQHF. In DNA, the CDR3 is TGTGCCAGCAGCGCCCGGGACAGCTATCAGCCCCAGCATTTT.

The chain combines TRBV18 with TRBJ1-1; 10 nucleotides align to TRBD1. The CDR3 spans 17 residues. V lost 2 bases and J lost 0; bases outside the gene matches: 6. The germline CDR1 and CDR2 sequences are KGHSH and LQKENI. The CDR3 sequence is CASSPIRQGAVNTEAFF. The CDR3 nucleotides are TGTGCCAGCTCACCAATTCGACAGGGGGCAGTGAACACTGAAGCTTTCTTT. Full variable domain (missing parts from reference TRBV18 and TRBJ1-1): NAGVMQNPRHLVRRRGQEARLRCSPMKGHSHVYWYRQLPEEGLKFMVYLQKENIIDESGMPKERFSAEFPKEGPSILRIQQVVRGDSAAYFCASSPIRQGAVNTEAFFGQGTRLTVV.

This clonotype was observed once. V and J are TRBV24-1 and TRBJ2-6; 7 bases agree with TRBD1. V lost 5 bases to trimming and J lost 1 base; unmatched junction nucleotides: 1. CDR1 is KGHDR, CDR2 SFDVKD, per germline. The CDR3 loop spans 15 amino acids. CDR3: CATSGGQSGANVLTF. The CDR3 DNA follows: TGTGCCACCAGTGGGGGACAGTCTGGGGCCAACGTCCTGACTTTC.

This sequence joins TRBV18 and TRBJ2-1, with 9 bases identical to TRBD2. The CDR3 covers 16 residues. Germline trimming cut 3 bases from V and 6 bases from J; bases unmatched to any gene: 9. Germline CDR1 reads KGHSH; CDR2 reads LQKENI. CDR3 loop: CASSPDLGLAPNEQFF. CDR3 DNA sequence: TGTGCCAGCTCACCGGATTTGGGACTAGCTCCCAATGAGCAGTTCTTC.

In DNA, the CDR3 is TGTGCCAGCAGTGCCCAAACTAGCGGGAGCCCCCGGAATGAGCAGTTCTTC. Translated: CASSAQTSGSPRNEQFF. The gene calls are TRBV25-1 and TRBJ2-1, with 11 bases fitting TRBD2. Germline lookup yields CDR1 MGHDK and CDR2 SYGVNS. This CDR3 region has 17 residues. With 4 bases clipped from V and 7 bases from J, the junction kept 12 bases outside the gene matches.

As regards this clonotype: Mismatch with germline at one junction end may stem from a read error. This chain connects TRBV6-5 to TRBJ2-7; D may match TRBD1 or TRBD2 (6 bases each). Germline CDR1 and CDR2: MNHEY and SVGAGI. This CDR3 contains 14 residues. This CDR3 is CASGYGGSSYEQYF. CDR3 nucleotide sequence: TGTGCCAGCGGTTACGGGGGCAGCTCCTACGAGCAGTACTTC.

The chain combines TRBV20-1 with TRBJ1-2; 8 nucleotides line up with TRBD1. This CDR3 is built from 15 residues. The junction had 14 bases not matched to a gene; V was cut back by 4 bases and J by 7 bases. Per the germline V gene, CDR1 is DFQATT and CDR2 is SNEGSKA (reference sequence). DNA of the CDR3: TGCAGTGCTAACGTAAAATCCGGGACAGGTGGTGGCTACACCTTC. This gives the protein CSANVKSGTGGGYTF.

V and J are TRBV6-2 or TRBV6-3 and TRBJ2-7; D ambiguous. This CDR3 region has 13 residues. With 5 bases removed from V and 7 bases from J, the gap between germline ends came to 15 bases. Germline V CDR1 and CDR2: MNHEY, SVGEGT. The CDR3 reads CASSAEPTGEQYF. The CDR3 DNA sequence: TGTGCCAGCAGTGCCGAACCGACCGGGGAGCAGTACTTC.

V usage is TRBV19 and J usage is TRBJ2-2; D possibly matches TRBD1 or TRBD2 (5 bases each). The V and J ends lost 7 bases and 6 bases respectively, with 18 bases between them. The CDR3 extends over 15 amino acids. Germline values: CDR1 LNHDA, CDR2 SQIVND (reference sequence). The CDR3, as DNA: TGTGCCAGTACCCCCGGGGTAGGGGCCCCCGGGGAGCTGTTTTTT. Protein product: CASTPGVGAPGELFF.

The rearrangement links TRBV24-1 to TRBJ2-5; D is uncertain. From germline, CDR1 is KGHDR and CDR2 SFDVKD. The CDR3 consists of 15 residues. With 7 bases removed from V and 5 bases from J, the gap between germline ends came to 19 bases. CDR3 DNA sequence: TGTGCCACCAGAGGGAACGGGCTCGGGTTTGAGACCCAGTACTTC. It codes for CATRGNGLGFETQYF.

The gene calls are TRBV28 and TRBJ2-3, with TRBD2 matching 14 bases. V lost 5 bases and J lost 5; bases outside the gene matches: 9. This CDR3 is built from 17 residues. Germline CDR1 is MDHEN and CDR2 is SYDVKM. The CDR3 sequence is CASSTPGLAGAGDTQYF. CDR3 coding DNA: TGTGCCAGCAGTACACCGGGACTAGCGGGAGCGGGAGATACGCAGTATTTT.

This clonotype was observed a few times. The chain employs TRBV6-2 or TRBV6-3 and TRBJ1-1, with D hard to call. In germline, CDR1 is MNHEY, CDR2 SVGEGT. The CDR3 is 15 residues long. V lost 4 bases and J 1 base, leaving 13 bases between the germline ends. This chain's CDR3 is CASSLAQLGNTEAFF. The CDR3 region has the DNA TGTGCCAGCAGTTTGGCACAGCTCGGGAACACTGAAGCTTTCTTT.

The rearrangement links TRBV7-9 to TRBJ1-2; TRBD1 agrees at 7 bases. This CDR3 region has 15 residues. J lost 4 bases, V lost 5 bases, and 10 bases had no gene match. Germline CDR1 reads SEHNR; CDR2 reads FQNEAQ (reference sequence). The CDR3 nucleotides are TGTGCCAGCAGCCCCCAACAGGGGAACCCCTATGGCTACACCTTC. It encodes CASSPQQGNPYGYTF.

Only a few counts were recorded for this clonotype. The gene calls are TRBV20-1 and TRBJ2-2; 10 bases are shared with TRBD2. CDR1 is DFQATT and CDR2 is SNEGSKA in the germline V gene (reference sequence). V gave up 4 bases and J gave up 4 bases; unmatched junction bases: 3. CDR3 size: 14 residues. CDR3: CSAKREGRTGELFF. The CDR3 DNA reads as TGCAGTGCTAAGCGGGAGGGCCGCACCGGGGAGCTGTTTTTT.